Listed below are T cell receptor beta chains from one sample, sequenced in a study of blood T cell repertoires in COVID-19. Sequenced by immunoSEQ multiplex PCR; TCRdb stores in-frame clones only, minus some. The sample carries some 290,000 clones, roughly 90% recorded once. The specimen was PBMCs or T cells enriched from blood (not recorded which). Every receptor here comes from a woman between 25 and 40 years old who had been exposed to COVID-19. Each CDR3 is given with its conserved first and last residue. The order of the fields is D gene, V gene, CDR3 protein. The D gene is left open where the match is weak.

>TRBD1|TRBV7-2
CASSRTGGRGNQPQHF
>TRBD1|TRBV5-4
CASSLGTGARLHTEAFF
>TRBD2|TRBV10-3
CAIRREGAYEQYF
>TRBD2|TRBV7-3
CASSSTGLAGEGQETQYF
>NA|TRBV4-2
CASSQERDQPQHF
>TRBD1|TRBV10-3
CAISPGTGRSYEQYF
>NA|TRBV2
CASSLQGPNYGYTF
>NA|TRBV6-4
CASSYEAANYGYTF
>NA|TRBV4-2
CASSQGLIGRAFSNYGYTF
>NA|TRBV30
CAWRQLINTEAFF
>NA|TRBV7-7
CASSLGQGGTGELFF
>TRBD2|TRBV30
CAWSHVAGGEQFF
>NA|TRBV6-6
CASSYGDTSPLHF
>TRBD2|TRBV9
CASSAGLAGLYEQYF
>TRBD2|TRBV5-4
CASSKTSLGDTGELFF
>NA|TRBV5-6
CASSLLRQGNTEAFF
>TRBD1|TRBV4-1
CASSHDRGPTDTQYF
>TRBD1|TRBV4-2
CASSSRDRGNTEAFF
>TRBD2|TRBV4-2
CASSQDRLAGVTQYF
>NA|TRBV5-4
CASSYRTVSTDTQYF
>NA|TRBV19
CASSLPLVASYNEQFF
>TRBD1|TRBV6-5
CASRGTGRNGYTF
>NA|TRBV2
CATRGAPEADTQYF
>NA|TRBV7-2
CASSLAPSVLYEQYF
>NA|TRBV6-5
CASNGGTGPYEQYF
>TRBD1|TRBV9
CASSANRGADTIYF
>NA|TRBV27
CASSQGRVNTEAFF
>NA|TRBV14
CASSQDNRASYNSPLHF
>NA|TRBV6-2/TRBV6-3
CASSYLSVSTDTQYF
>TRBD2|TRBV11-2
CASSPKGLSGSTGELFF
>TRBD2|TRBV14
CASSQVPGGIGELFF
>NA|TRBV3-1/TRBV3-2
CASSTLIFGAATNEKLFF
>NA|TRBV30
CAWTVGSFYGYTF
>TRBD2|TRBV4-2
CASSQGSGGAWEDTQYF
>NA|TRBV3-1/TRBV3-2
CASSPDSGWGGHTGELFF
>NA|TRBV7-2
CASSFRDEQFF
>NA|TRBV12-3/TRBV12-4
CASSRQENTEAFF
>NA|TRBV7-2
CASRDGSSGNTIYF
>NA|TRBV4-3
CASSRSPPQGNNSPLHF
>NA|TRBV5-1
CASSPVQGRTGYTF
>NA|TRBV5-1
CASSSTGSAVQETQYF
>NA|TRBV19
CASSRETAYGYTF
>TRBD1|TRBV5-4
CASSSTGLDSPLHF
>TRBD1|TRBV7-8
CASSSTFGQGDTEAFF
>TRBD1|TRBV14
CASSQGSGGVYEQYF
>NA|TRBV7-9
CASSLTGNGYTF
>NA|TRBV29-1
CSVEQREGIYGYTF
>NA|TRBV6-5
CASSYSTRVNTGELFF
>NA|TRBV18
CASSPFTGLIAEAFF
>NA|TRBV19
CASNDRPTNYGYTF